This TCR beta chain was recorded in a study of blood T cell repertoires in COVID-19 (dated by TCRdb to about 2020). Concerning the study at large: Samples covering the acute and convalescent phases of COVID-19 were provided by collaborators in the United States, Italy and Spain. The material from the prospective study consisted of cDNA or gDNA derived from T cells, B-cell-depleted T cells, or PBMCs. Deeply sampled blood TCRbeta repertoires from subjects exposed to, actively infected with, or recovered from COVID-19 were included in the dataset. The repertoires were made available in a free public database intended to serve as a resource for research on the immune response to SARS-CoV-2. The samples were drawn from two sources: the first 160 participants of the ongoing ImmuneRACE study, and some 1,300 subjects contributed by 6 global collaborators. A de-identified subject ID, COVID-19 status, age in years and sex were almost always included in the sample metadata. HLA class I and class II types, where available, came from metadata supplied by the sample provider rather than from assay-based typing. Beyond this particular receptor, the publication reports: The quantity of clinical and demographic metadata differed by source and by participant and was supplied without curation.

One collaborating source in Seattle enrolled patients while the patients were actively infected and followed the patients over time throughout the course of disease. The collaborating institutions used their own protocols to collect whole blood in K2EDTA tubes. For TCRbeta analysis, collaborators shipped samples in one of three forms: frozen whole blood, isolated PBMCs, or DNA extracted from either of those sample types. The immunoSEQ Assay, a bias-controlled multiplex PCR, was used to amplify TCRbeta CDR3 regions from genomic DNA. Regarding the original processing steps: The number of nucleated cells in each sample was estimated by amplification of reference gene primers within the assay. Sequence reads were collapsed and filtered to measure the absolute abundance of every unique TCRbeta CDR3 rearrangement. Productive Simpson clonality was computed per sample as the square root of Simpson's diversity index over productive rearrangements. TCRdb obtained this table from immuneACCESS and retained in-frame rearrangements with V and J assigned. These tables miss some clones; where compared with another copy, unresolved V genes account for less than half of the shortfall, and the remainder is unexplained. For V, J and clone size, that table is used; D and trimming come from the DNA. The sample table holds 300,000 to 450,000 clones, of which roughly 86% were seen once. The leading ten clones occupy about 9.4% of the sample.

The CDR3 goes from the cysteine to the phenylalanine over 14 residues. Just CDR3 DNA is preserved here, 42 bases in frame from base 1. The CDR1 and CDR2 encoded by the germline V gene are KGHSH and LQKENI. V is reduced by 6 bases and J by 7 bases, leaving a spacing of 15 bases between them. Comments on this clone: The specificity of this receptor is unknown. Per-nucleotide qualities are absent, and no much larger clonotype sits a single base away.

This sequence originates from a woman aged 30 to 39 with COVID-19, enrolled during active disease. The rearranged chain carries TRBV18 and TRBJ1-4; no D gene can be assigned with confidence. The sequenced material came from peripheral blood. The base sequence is TGTGCCAGCTCCCCAGAGAGCGGTCCTGAAAAACTGTTTTTT. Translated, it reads CASSPESGPEKLFF.